This record looks at one TCR beta chain sequence and its context. Antigen: not known. The sample has other DNA sequences that encode this CDR3 too. The data derive from a study of shared clonotypes between healthy human individuals. Study conclusions and caveats: The sampled material consisted only of blood, and tissue repertoires are likely to differ.

The CDR3 covers 14 residues. From germline, CDR1 is SEHNR and CDR2 FQNEAQ (reference sequence). V was cut by 0 bases and J by 0 bases, with 6 bases left in between. The repertoire was sequenced with immunoSEQ multiplex PCR; TCRdb's copy has only in-frame clones and lacks some. This sample yields over a million clones, of which around 97% are seen a single time; roughly 1.2% belongs to the top ten. Sequenced input: naive CD4+ T cells sorted from blood. This sample's subset: CD45RA+ positively selected. The chain links TRBV7-9 to TRBJ2-7; the D is unclear. This sequence originates from a man aged 25-45 years in good health. The CDR3 protein is CASSLAGTSYEQYF. CDR3 DNA: TGTGCCAGCAGCTTAGCCGGCACCTCCTACGAGCAGTACTTC.